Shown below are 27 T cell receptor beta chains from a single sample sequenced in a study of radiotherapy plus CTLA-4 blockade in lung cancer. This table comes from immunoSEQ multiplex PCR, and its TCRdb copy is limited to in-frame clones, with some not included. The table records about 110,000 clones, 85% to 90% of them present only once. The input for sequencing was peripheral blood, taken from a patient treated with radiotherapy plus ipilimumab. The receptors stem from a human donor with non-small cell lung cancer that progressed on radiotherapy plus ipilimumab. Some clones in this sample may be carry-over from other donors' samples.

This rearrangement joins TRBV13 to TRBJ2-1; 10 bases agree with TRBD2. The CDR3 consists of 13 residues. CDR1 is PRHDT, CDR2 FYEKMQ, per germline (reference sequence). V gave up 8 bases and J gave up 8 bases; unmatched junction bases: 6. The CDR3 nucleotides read TGTGCCAGCCTCAGCGGGGGGGCCTATGAGCAGTTCTTC. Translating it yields CASLSGGAYEQFF.

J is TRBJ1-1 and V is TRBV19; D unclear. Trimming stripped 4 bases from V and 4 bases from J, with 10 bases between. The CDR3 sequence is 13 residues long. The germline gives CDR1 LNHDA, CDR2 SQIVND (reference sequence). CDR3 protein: CASSSSGVTEAFF. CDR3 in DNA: TGTGCCAGTAGTAGCAGTGGGGTCACTGAAGCTTTCTTT.

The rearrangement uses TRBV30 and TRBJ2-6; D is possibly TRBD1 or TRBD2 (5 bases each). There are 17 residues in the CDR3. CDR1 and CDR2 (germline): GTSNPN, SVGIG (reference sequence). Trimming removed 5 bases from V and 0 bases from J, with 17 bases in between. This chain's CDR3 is CAWYRGRVTSGANVLTF. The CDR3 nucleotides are TGTGCCTGGTATCGGGGACGGGTGACCTCTGGGGCCAACGTCCTGACTTTC.

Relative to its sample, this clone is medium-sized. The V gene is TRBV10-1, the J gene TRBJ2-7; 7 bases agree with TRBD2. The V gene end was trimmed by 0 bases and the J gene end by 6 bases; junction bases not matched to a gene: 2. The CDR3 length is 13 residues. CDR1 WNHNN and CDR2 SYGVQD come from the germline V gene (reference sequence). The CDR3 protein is CASSESSGGEQYF. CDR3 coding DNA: TGCGCCAGCAGTGAGTCATCGGGGGGCGAGCAGTACTTC.

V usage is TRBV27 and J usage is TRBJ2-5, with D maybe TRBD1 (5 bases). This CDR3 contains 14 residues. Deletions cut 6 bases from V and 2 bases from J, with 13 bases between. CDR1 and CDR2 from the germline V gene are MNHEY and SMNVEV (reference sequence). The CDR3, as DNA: TGTGCCAGCAGGACAGCTTCATTACAAGAGACCCAGTACTTC. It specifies CASRTASLQETQYF.

In DNA form, the CDR3 reads TGTGCCAGCTCACAGGGACAGGGCCCTCCTGGCTACACCTTC. This encodes CASSQGQGPPGYTF. This chain links TRBV18 with TRBJ1-2; 9 bases are shared with TRBD1. The CDR3 is made up of 14 amino acids. Losses at the gene ends were 4 bases for V and 7 bases for J; bases not matched to a gene: 7. CDR1 and CDR2 (germline): KGHSH, LQKENI.

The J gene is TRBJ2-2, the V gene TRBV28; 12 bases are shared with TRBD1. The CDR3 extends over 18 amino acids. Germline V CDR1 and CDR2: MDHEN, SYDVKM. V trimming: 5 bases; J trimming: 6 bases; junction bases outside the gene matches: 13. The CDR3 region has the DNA TGTGCCAGCAGTCCTCGACCGGGACAGGGGGCAAAAGCCGGGGAGCTGTTTTTT. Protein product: CASSPRPGQGAKAGELFF.

The CDR3 DNA follows: TGTGCCAGCAGTATAGGTCCGTATGAGCAGTTCTTC. Translation: CASSIGPYEQFF. The gene calls are TRBV27 and TRBJ2-1; D gene ambiguous. Between the trimmed V and J ends, which lost 5 bases and 8 bases, there was a span of 10 bases. The CDR3 runs to 12 residues. Germline CDR1 MNHEY, CDR2 SMNVEV (reference sequence).

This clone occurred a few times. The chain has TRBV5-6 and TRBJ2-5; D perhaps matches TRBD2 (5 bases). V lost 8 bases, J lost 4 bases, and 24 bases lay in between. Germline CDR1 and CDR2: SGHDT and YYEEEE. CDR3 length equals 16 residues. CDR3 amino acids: CASTQAAGEVRETQYF. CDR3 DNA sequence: TGTGCCAGTACGCAAGCCGCCGGGGAAGTTCGAGAGACCCAGTACTTC.

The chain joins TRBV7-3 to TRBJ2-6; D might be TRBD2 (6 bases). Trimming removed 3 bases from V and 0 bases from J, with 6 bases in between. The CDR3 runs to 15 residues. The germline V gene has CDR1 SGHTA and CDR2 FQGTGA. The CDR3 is CASSLGGSGANVLTF. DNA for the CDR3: TGTGCCAGCAGCTTGGGGGGCTCTGGGGCCAACGTCCTGACTTTC.

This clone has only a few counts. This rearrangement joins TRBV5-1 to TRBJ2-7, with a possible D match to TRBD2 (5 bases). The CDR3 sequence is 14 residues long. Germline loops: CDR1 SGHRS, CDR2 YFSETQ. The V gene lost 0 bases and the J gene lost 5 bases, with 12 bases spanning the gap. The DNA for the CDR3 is TGCGCCAGCAGCTTGGATCCAGGTAGCGACGAGCAGTACTTC. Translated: CASSLDPGSDEQYF.

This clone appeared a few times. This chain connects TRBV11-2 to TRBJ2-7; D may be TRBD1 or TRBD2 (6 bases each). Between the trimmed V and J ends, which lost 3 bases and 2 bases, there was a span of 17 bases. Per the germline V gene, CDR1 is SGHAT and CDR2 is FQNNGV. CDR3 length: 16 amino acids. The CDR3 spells CASSFSRGQIPYEQYF. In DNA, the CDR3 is TGTGCCAGCAGCTTCAGCCGGGGGCAGATACCCTACGAGCAGTACTTC.

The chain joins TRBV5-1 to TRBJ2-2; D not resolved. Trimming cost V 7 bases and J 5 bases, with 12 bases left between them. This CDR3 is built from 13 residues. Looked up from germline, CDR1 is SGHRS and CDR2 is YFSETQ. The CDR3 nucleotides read TGCGCCAGCCAGATGTTGAGGACCGGGGAGCTGTTTTTT. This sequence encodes CASQMLRTGELFF.

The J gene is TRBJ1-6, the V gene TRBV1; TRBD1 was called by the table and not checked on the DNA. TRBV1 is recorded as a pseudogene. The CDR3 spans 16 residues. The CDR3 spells CTSSQDIPGPNSPLHF. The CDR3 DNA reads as TGCACCAGCAGCCAAGATATCCCAGGGCCCAATTCACCCCTCCACTTT.

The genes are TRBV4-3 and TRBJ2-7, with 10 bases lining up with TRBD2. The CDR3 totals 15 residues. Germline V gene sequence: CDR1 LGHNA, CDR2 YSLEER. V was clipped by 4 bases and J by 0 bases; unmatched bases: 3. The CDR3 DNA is TGCGCCAGCAGCCGAGTAGCGGGGGGCTCCTACGAGCAGTACTTC. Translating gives CASSRVAGGSYEQYF.

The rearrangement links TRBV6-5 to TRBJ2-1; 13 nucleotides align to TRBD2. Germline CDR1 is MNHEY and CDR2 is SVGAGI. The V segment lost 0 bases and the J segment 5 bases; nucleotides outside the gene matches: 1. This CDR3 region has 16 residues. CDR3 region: CASSYSGLAGNNEQFF. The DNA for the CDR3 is TGTGCCAGCAGTTACTCGGGACTAGCGGGGAACAATGAGCAGTTCTTC.

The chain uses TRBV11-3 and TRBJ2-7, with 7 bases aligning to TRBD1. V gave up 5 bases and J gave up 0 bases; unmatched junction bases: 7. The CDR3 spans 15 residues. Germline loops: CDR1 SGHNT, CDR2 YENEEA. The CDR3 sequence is CASSAGRGTSYEQYF. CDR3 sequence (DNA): TGTGCCAGCAGCGCCGGCAGGGGGACCTCCTACGAGCAGTACTTC. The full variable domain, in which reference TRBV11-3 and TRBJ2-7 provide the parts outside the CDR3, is EAGVVQSPRYKIIEKKQPVAFWCNPISGHNTLYWYLQNLGQGPELLIRYENEEAVDDSQLPKDRFSAERLKGVDSTLKIQPAELGDSAVYLCASSAGRGTSYEQYFGPGTRLTVT.

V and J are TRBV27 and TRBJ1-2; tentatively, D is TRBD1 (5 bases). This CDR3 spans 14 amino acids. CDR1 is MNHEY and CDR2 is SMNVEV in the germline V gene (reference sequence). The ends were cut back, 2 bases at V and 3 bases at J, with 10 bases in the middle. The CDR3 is CASSLGHSDYGYTF. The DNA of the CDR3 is TGTGCCAGCAGTTTAGGACACTCAGACTATGGCTACACCTTC.

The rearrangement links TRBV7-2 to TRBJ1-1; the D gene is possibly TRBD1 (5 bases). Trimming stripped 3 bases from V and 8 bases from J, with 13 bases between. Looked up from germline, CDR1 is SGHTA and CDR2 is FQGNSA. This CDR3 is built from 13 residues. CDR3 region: CASSFNQGLEAFF. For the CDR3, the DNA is TGTGCCAGCAGCTTTAACCAGGGCTTAGAAGCTTTCTTT.

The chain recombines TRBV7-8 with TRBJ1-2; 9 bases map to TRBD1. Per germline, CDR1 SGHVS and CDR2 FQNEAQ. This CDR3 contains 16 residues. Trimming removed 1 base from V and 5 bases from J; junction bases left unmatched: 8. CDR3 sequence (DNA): TGTGCCAGCAGCTTAGTAATCACAGGGGGCTCGTATGGCTACACCTTC. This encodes CASSLVITGGSYGYTF.

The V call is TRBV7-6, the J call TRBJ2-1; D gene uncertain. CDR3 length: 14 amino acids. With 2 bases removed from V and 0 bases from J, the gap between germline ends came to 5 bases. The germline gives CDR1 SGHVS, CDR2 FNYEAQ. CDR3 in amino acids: CASSLMSSYNEQFF. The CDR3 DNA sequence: TGTGCCAGCAGCTTAATGAGCTCCTACAATGAGCAGTTCTTC.

The CDR3 spells CASSPPPWGDYGYTF. For the CDR3, the DNA is TGTGCCAGCAGTCCCCCCCCCTGGGGTGACTATGGCTACACCTTC. The J gene is TRBJ1-2, the V gene TRBV28; D is unclear. V dropped 5 bases and J dropped 3 bases, with 16 bases sitting between them. This CDR3 comprises 15 residues. CDR1 is MDHEN, CDR2 SYDVKM, per germline.

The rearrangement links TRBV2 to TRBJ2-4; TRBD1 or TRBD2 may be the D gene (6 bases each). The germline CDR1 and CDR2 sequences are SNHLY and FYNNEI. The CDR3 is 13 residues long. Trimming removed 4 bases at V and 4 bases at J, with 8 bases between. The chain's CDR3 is CASSGGTKNIQYF. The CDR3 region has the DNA TGTGCCAGCAGTGGCGGGACAAAAAACATTCAGTACTTC.

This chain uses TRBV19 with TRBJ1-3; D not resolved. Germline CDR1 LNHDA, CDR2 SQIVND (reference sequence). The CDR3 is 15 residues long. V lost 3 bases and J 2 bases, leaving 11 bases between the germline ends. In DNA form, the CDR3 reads TGTGCCAGTAGTATTAGGAGAGGCCCTGGAAACACCATATATTTT. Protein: CASSIRRGPGNTIYF.

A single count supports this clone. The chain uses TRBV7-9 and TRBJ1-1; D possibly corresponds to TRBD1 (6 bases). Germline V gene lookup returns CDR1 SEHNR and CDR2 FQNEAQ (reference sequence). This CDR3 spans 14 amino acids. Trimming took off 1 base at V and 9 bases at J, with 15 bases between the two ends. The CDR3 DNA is TGTGCCAGCAGCTTAGTCCGCTGGACAGAGAAAGCTTTCTTT. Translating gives CASSLVRWTEKAFF.

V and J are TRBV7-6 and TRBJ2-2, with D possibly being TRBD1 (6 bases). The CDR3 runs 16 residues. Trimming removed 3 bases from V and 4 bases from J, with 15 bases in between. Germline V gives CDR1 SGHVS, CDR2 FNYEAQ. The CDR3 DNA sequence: TGTGCCAGCAGCTTCCTACAGGGTGAAGGCACCGGGGAGCTGTTTTTT. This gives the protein CASSFLQGEGTGELFF.

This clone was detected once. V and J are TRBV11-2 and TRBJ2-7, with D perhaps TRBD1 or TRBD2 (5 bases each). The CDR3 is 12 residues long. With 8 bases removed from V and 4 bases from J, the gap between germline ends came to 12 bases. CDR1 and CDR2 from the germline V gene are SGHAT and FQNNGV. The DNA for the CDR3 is TGTGCCAGCGGGGGATCTTATTACGAGCAGTACTTC. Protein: CASGGSYYEQYF.